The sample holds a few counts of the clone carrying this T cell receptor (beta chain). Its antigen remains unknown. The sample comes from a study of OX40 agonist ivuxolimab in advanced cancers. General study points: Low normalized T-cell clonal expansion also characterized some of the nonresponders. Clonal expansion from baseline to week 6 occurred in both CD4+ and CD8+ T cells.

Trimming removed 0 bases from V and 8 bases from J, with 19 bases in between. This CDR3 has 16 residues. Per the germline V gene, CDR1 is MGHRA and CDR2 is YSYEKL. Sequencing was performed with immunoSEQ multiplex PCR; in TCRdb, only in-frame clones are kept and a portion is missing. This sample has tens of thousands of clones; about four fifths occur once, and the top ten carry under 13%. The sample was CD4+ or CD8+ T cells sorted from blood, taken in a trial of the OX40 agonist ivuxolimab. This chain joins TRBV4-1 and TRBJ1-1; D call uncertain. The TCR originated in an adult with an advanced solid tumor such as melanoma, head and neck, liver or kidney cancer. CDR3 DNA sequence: TGCGCCAGCAGCCAAGAGGATATGGGGTTTAAGAGAGAAGCTTTCTTT. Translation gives CASSQEDMGFKREAFF.